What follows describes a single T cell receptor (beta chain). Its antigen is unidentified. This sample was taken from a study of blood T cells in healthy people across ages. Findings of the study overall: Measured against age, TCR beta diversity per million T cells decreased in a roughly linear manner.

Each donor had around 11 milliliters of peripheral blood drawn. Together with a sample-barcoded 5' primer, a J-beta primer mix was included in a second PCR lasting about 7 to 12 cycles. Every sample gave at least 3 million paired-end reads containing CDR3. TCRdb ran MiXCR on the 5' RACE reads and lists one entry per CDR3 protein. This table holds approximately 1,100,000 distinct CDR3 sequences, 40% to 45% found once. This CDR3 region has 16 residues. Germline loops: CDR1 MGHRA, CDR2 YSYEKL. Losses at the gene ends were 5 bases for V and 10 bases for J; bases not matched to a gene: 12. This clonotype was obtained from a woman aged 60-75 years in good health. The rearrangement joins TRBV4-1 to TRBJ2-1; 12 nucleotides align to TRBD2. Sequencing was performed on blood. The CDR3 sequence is CASSSPRLAGVGEQFF. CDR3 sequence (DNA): TGCGCCAGCAGCTCCCCGCGACTAGCGGGAGTTGGGGAGCAGTTCTTC.